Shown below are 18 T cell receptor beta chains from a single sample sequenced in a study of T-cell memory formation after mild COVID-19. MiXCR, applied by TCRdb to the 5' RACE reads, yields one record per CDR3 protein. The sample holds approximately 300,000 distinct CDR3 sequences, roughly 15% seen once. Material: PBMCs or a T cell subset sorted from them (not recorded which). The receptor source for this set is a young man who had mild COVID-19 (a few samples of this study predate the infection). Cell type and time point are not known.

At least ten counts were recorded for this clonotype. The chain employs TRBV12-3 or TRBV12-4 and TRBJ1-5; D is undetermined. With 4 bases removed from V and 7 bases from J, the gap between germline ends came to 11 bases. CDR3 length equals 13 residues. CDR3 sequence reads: CASSWELGQPQHF. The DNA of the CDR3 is TGTGCCAGCAGTTGGGAGTTGGGCCAGCCCCAGCATTTT.

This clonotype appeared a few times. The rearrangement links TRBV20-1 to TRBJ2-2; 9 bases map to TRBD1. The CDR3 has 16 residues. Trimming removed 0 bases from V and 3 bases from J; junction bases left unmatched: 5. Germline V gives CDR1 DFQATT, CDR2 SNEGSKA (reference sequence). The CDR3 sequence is CSARDTGQGHTGELFF. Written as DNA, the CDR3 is TGCAGTGCTAGAGATACCGGACAGGGGCACACCGGGGAGCTGTTTTTT.

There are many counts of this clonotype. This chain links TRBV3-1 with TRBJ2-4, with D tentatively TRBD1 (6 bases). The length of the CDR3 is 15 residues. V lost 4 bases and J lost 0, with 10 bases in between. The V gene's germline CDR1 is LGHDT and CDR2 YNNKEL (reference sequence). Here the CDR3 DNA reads TGTGCCAGCAGCCTCGGGACATTAGCCAAAAACATTCAGTACTTC. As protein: CASSLGTLAKNIQYF.

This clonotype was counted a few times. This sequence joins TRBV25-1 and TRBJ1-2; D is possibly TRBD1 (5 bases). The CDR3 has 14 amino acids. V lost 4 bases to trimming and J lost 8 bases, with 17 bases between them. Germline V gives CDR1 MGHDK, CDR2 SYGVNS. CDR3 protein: CASSGTGAGGGYTF. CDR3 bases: TGTGCCAGCAGTGGGACGGGAGCCGGGGGAGGCTACACCTTC.

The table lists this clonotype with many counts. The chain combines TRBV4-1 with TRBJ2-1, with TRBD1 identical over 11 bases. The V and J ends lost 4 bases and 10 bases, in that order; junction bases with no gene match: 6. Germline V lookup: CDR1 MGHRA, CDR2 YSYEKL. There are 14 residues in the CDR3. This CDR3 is CASSPGQGVQEQFF. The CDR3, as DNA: TGCGCCAGCAGCCCGGGACAGGGGGTTCAGGAGCAGTTCTTC.

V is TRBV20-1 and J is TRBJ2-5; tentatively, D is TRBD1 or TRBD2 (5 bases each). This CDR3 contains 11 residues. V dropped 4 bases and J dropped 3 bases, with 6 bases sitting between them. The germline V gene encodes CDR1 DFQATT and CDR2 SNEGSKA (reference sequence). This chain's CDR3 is CSAMGEETQYF. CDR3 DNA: TGCAGTGCTATGGGGGAAGAGACCCAGTACTTC.

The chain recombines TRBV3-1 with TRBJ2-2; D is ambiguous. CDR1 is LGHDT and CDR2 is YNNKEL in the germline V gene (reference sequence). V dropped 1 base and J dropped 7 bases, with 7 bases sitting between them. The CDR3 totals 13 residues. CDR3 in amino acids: CASSQVSVGELFF. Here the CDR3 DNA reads TGTGCCAGCAGCCAAGTTAGTGTCGGGGAGCTGTTTTTT.

The CDR3 reads CAWSDAGAQETQYF. The CDR3 DNA is TGTGCCTGGAGTGACGCGGGGGCCCAAGAGACCCAGTACTTC. The chain couples TRBV30 to TRBJ2-5; the D gene is possibly TRBD2 (7 bases). Germline CDR1 is GTSNPN and CDR2 is SVGIG (reference sequence). V was pared by 1 base and J by 1 base, with 10 bases between. This CDR3 is 14 amino acids long.

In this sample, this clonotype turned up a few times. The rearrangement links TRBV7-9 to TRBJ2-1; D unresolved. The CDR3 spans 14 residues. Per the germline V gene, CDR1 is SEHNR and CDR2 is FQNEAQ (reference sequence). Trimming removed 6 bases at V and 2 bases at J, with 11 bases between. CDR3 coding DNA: TGTGCCAGCAGTCGGGTTCTGGCCTACAATGAGCAGTTCTTC. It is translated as CASSRVLAYNEQFF.

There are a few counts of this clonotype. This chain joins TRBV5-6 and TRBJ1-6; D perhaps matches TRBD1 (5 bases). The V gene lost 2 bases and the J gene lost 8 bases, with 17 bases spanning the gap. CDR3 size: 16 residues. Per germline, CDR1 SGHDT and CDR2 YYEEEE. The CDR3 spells CASSFVGGNPYSPLHF. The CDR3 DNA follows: TGTGCCAGCAGCTTTGTCGGGGGAAACCCTTATTCACCCCTCCACTTT.

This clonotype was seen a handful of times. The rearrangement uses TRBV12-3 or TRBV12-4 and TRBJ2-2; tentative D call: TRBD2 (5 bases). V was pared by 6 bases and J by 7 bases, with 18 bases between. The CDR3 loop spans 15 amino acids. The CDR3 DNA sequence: TGTGCCAGCAGCCACCCTCCTGGACTCTTCGGGGAGCTGTTTTTT. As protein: CASSHPPGLFGELFF.

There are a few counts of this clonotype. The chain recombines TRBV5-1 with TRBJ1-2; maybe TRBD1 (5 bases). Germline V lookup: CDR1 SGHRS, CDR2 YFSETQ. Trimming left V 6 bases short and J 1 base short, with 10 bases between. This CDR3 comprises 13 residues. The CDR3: CASTGGDNYGYTF. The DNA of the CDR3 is TGCGCCAGCACTGGGGGTGATAACTATGGCTACACCTTC. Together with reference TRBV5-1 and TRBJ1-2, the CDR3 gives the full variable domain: KAGVTQTPRYLIKTRGQQVTLSCSPISGHRSVSWYQQTPGQGLQFLFEYFSETQRNKGNFPGRFSGRQFSNSRSEMNVSTLELGDSALYLCASTGGDNYGYTFGSGTRLTVV.

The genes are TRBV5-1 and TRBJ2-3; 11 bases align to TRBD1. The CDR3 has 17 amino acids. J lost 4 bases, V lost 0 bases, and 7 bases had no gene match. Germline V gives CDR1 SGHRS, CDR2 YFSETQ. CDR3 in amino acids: CASSLAAGQGAADTQYF. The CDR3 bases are TGCGCCAGCAGCTTGGCAGCCGGACAGGGGGCCGCAGATACGCAGTATTTT.

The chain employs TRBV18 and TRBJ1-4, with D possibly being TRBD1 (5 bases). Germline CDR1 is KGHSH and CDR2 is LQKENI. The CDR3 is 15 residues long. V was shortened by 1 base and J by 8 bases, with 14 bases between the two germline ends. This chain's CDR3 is CASSPRDGAGEKLFF. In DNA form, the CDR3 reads TGTGCCAGCTCACCACGGGATGGGGCAGGAGAAAAACTGTTTTTT. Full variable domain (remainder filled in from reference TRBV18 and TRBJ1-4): NAGVMQNPRHLVRRRGQEARLRCSPMKGHSHVYWYRQLPEEGLKFMVYLQKENIIDESGMPKERFSAEFPKEGPSILRIQQVVRGDSAAYFCASSPRDGAGEKLFFGSGTQLSVL.

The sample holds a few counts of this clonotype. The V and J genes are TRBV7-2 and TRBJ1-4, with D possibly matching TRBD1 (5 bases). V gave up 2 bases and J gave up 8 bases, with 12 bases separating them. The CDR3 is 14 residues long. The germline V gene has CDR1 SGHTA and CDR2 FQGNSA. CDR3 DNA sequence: TGTGCCAGCAGCTTAAGGGTTTGGGGGGAAAAACTGTTTTTT. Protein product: CASSLRVWGEKLFF.

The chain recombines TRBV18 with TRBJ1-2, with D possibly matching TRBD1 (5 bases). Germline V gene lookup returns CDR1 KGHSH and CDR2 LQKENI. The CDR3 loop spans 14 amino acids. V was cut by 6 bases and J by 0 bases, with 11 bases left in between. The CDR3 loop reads CASSPGASNYGYTF. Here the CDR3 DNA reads TGTGCCAGCTCTCCCGGGGCCTCTAACTATGGCTACACCTTC.

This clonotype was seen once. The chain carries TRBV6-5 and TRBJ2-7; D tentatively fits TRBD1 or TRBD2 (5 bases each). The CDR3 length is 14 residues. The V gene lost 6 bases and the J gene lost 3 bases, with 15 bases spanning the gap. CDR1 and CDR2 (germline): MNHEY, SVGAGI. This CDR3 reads CASRPSWDGYEQYV. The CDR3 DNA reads TGTGCCAGCAGACCCTCCTGGGACGGCTACGAGCAGTACGTC.

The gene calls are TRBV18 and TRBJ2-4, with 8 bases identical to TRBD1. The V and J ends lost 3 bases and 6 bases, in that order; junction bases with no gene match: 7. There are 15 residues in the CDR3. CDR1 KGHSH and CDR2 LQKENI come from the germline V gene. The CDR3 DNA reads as TGTGCCAGCTCACCCGACAGGGGACGGGGAAACATTCAGTACTTC. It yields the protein CASSPDRGRGNIQYF.